The clone carrying this T cell receptor beta chain was detected once. Its specificity is unknown. The data originate from a study of Ad26.COV2.S vaccination and SARS-CoV-2 variants. Study-level points and caveats: Measures of TCR breadth and depth may have fallen short of total T cell responses.

Here immunoSEQ multiplex PCR was the method, and the copy in TCRdb shows in-frame clones only, minus some. The sample gives hundreds of thousands of clones, approximately 88% of which show up once; over 1.3% is in the top ten. The germline V gene has CDR1 SGHKS and CDR2 YYEKEE (reference sequence). The CDR3 extends over 17 amino acids. V lost 6 bases and J lost 3, with 22 bases in between. Stated treatment: 19 received Ad26.COV2.S at low or high dose, single or two shots; roughly five received placebo; per-sample allocation not given. Specimen acquisition occurred on day 63 following the initial vaccine or placebo injection.

The TCR originated in a person between 18 and 65 years old who received the Ad26.COV2.S COVID-19 vaccine or a placebo. The sequences come from peripheral blood, collected in a trial of Ad26.COV2.S vaccine versus placebo. This sequence joins TRBV5-5 and TRBJ2-1; D is perhaps TRBD2 (5 bases). This CDR3 is CASTIETLASSYNEQFF. The CDR3 DNA reads as TGTGCCAGCACCATTGAAACCTTAGCGTCCAGCTACAATGAGCAGTTCTTC.